Each of the 20 T cell receptor beta chains below was sequenced from the same sample in a study of human T cells and chemical hapten exposure. This sample's time point: healthy volunteer bleed at 6 weeks. Unfractionated whole blood served as the source for total RNA extraction. TCRdb processed the RACE reads anew with MiXCR; each CDR3 protein has one entry. This sample has 35,000 to 50,000 distinct CDR3 sequences, with 3.5% to 4% found just once. The sequencing input was whole blood. These receptors originate from a human donor in good health. Some clones in this sample may be carry-over from other donors' samples.

This chain joins TRBV24-1 and TRBJ2-1, with 9 bases that match TRBD2. This CDR3 has 15 amino acids. Trimming at V came to 2 bases and at J to 8 bases, leaving 6 bases not matched to a gene. CDR1 is KGHDR and CDR2 is SFDVKD in the germline V gene. The CDR3 bases are TGTGCCACCAGTGATTGGGCGGGAGGGCGAGATGAGCAGTTCTTC. This encodes CATSDWAGGRDEQFF.

In its sample, this clonotype was seen a few times. The chain couples TRBV11-2 to TRBJ2-6; TRBD1 is a possible D gene (6 bases). The germline V and J ends were trimmed by 4 bases and 6 bases, with 7 bases remaining between them. This CDR3 is built from 13 residues. Germline CDR1 is SGHAT and CDR2 is FQNNGV. The CDR3 nucleotides read TGTGCCAGCAGCTCGGGACAGGCCAACGTCCTGACTTTC. Protein sequence: CASSSGQANVLTF.

This clonotype was detected ten times or more. This rearrangement joins TRBV3-1 to TRBJ1-4; no reliable D call. CDR1 and CDR2 (germline): LGHDT, YNNKEL (reference sequence). V dropped 3 bases and J dropped 5 bases, with 7 bases sitting between them. CDR3 length equals 13 residues. The CDR3 sequence: CASSQRLNEKLFF. The CDR3 DNA reads as TGTGCCAGCAGCCAGCGGCTCAATGAAAAACTGTTTTTT.

V is TRBV29-1 and J is TRBJ2-1; perhaps D is TRBD1 or TRBD2 (5 bases each). CDR1 is SQVTM, CDR2 ANQGSEA, per germline. Trimming removed 3 bases at V and 8 bases at J, with 14 bases between. The CDR3 runs to 13 residues. CDR3 region: CSVDTRGSYEQFF. The CDR3 coding sequence is TGCAGCGTTGACACTCGGGGCAGCTATGAGCAGTTCTTC.

This clonotype was counted at least ten times. J is TRBJ1-5 and V is TRBV6-5; perhaps TRBD1 as D (5 bases). Germline CDR1 and CDR2: MNHEY and SVGAGI. The CDR3 covers 14 residues. Trimming pared 4 bases from V and 2 bases from J, leaving 9 bases between. In DNA form, the CDR3 reads TGTGCCAGCAGTTGGACGGGGGGCAATCAGCCCCAGCATTTT. Its translation is CASSWTGGNQPQHF.

This clonotype was seen ten or more times. CDR3: CASSPGGNAYNEQFF. CDR3 nucleotides: TGTGCCAGCTCACCAGGCGGGAATGCCTACAATGAGCAGTTCTTC. The genes are TRBV18 and TRBJ2-1; a possible D gene is TRBD2 (6 bases). The germline gives CDR1 KGHSH, CDR2 LQKENI. Trimming stripped 2 bases from V and 2 bases from J, with 10 bases between. This CDR3 is 15 amino acids long.

This clonotype occurred many times. V and J are TRBV20-1 and TRBJ1-1, with D possibly matching TRBD1 (5 bases). This CDR3 has 15 amino acids. V lost 3 bases, J lost 0 bases, and 14 bases lay in between. Germline V CDR1 and CDR2: DFQATT, SNEGSKA (reference sequence). The CDR3, as DNA: TGCAGTGCTAGCCAGGGCGCCAGAATGAACACTGAAGCTTTCTTT. This encodes CSASQGARMNTEAFF.

This clonotype was seen at least ten times. The rearrangement joins TRBV28 to TRBJ2-4, with TRBD1 matching 10 bases. CDR1 is MDHEN and CDR2 is SYDVKM in the germline V gene. The CDR3 covers 16 residues. The V segment lost 5 bases and the J segment 8 bases; nucleotides outside the gene matches: 12. The CDR3 spells CASSRWTGGLKDIQYF. Here the CDR3 DNA reads TGTGCCAGCAGTCGCTGGACAGGGGGTTTGAAGGACATTCAGTACTTC.

This clonotype was observed at least ten times. The chain couples TRBV5-1 to TRBJ2-1; D unclear. With 2 bases removed from V and 7 bases from J, the gap between germline ends came to 4 bases. Looked up from germline, CDR1 is SGHRS and CDR2 is YFSETQ. This CDR3 spans 11 amino acids. This CDR3 is CASSFGNEQFF. The CDR3 DNA reads TGCGCCAGCAGCTTTGGAAATGAGCAGTTCTTC.

The chain recombines TRBV29-1 with TRBJ2-7, with D unresolved. The CDR3 is 13 amino acids. In germline, CDR1 is SQVTM, CDR2 ANQGSEA. V was cut by 3 bases and J by 3 bases, with 12 bases left in between. CDR3 sequence reads: CSVETARGYEQYF. The CDR3, as DNA: TGCAGCGTTGAGACGGCCCGAGGCTACGAGCAGTACTTC.

This clonotype was counted at least ten times. This chain joins TRBV6-1 and TRBJ1-2, with 10 bases fitting TRBD1. The J segment lost 4 bases and the V segment lost 5 bases, leaving 16 bases of the junction unmatched. Germline V gene data show CDR1 as MNHNS and CDR2 as SASEGT. The length of the CDR3 is 18 residues. CDR3 sequence reads: CASSNSTYRDRGSYGYTF. The CDR3 DNA follows: TGTGCCAGCAGTAATAGCACATACCGGGACAGGGGAAGCTATGGCTACACCTTC.

Note on this clonotype: Relative to the germline gene, one junction end is altered; a read error may explain this. The J gene is TRBJ1-1, the V gene TRBV7-9, with a weak D call TRBD1 (5 bases). This CDR3 has 14 residues. Germline V lookup: CDR1 SEHNR, CDR2 FQNEAQ (reference sequence). The chain's CDR3 is CTSSLARGAAQAFF. The CDR3 DNA is TGTACCAGCAGCTTAGCCCGCGGGGCAGCCCAAGCTTTCTTT.

This clonotype was picked up many times. The chain combines TRBV6-1 with TRBJ1-2, with D uncertain. Trimming removed 4 bases at V and 4 bases at J, with 13 bases between. The germline V gene has CDR1 MNHNS and CDR2 SASEGT. CDR3 length equals 14 residues. DNA for the CDR3: TGTGCCAGCAGTGGATGGGGTGGGAGCTATGGCTACACCTTC. It codes for CASSGWGGSYGYTF.

This clonotype was recorded at least ten times. The chain links TRBV7-8 to TRBJ2-6; D remains unclear. Germline-derived CDR1 and CDR2 are SGHVS and FQNEAQ. The V gene lost 0 bases and the J gene lost 0 bases, with 3 bases spanning the gap. This CDR3 region has 15 residues. DNA of the CDR3: TGTGCCAGCAGCTTAGCGACCTCTGGGGCCAACGTCCTGACTTTC. Amino acid sequence: CASSLATSGANVLTF.

This clonotype was recorded many times. The chain employs TRBV12-3 or TRBV12-4 and TRBJ1-4; D remains ambiguous. Trimming left V 3 bases short and J 0 bases short, with 11 bases between. The CDR3 sequence is 16 residues long. CDR3 nucleotide sequence: TGTGCCAGCAGTTTGGTTCAAAGGGCAACTAATGAAAAACTGTTTTTT. As protein: CASSLVQRATNEKLFF.

J is TRBJ2-7 and V is TRBV24-1; D not resolved. V lost 6 bases and J lost 6, with 14 bases in between. Germline V CDR1 and CDR2: KGHDR, SFDVKD. The CDR3 has 13 amino acids. The DNA of the CDR3 is TGTGCCACCAGTTCGGCGAATCGCGGCGAGCAGTACTTC. Translated, it gives CATSSANRGEQYF.

In its sample, this clonotype was seen many times. The rearrangement uses TRBV7-6 and TRBJ2-3; 12 bases match TRBD2. This CDR3 region has 17 residues. The V segment lost 5 bases and the J segment 7 bases; nucleotides outside the gene matches: 13. Per germline, CDR1 SGHVS and CDR2 FNYEAQ. DNA of the CDR3: TGTGCCAGCAGCCCTCTTACTGGACTAGCGGGGACCAATACGCAGTATTTT. It encodes CASSPLTGLAGTNTQYF.

This clonotype was picked up many times. V is TRBV4-1 and J is TRBJ2-1; the D is unclear. The germline V gene has CDR1 MGHRA and CDR2 YSYEKL. This CDR3 is built from 15 residues. V was shortened by 6 bases and J by 5 bases, with 17 bases between the two germline ends. The DNA of the CDR3 is TGCGCCAGCAGAACGGAACCGCGTCTTGACAATGAGCAGTTCTTC. This codes for CASRTEPRLDNEQFF.

This clonotype was observed many times. The chain links TRBV27 to TRBJ2-3, with D possibly TRBD1 on 6 matching bases. The CDR3 totals 17 residues. Trimming removed 10 bases from V and 2 bases from J, with 25 bases in between. Per the germline V gene, CDR1 is MNHEY and CDR2 is SMNVEV (reference sequence). In DNA, the CDR3 is TGTGCCACCCGAAAGGGGGTTGGAAGCGGAGCCACAGATACGCAGTATTTT. It translates to CATRKGVGSGATDTQYF.

This clonotype has a count of ten or more. The rearrangement uses TRBV6-1 and TRBJ1-2; the match to TRBD1 covers 10 bases. The CDR3 consists of 14 residues. Germline values: CDR1 MNHNS, CDR2 SASEGT. J was trimmed by 7 bases and V by 4 bases; bases with no gene match: 6. CDR3 protein: CASSVTGGIGGYTF. The CDR3 nucleotides are TGTGCCAGCAGTGTGACAGGGGGCATCGGTGGCTACACCTTC.